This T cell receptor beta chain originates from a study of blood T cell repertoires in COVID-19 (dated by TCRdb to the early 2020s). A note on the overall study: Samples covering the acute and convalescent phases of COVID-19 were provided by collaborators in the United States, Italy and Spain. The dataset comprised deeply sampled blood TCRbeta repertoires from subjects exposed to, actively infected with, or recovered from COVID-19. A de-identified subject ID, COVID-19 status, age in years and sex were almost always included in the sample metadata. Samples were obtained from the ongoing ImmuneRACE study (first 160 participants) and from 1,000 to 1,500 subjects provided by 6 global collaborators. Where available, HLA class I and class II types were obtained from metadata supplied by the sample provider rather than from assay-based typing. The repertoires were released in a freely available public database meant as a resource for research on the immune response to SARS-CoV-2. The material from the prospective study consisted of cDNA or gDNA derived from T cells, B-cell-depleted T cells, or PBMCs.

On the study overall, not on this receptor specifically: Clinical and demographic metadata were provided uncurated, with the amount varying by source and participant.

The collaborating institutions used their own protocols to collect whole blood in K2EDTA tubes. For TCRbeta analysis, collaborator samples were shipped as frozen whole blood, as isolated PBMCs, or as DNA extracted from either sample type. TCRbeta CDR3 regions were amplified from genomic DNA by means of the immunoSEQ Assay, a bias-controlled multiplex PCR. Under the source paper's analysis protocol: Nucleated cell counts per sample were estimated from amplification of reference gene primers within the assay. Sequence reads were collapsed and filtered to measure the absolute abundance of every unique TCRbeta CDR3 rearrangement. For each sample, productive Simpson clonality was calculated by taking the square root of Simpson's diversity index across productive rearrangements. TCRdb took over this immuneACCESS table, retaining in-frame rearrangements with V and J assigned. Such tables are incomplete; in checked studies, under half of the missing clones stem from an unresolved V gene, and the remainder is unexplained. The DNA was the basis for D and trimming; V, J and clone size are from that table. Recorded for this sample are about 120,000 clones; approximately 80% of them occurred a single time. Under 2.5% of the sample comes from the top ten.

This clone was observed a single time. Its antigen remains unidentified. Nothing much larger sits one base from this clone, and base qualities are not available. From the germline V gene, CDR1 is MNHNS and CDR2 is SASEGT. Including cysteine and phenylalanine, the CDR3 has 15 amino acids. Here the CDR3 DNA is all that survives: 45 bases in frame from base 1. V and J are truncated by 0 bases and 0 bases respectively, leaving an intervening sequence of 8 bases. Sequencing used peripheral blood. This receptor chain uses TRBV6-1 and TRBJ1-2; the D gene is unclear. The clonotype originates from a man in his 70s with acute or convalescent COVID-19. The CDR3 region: CASSEAWGANYGYTF. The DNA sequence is TGTGCCAGCAGTGAAGCGTGGGGAGCTAACTATGGCTACACCTTC.